The clone carrying this T cell receptor (beta chain) was picked up one time. The source of the sample is a study of blood T cell repertoires in COVID-19. Study-level background: PBMCs, B-cell-depleted T cells, or T cells provided the cDNA or gDNA that made up the material.

Original analysis: The authors estimated nucleated cell counts from reference gene primer amplification. Sequenced by immunoSEQ multiplex PCR; TCRdb stores in-frame clones only, minus some. From that table come the V and J calls and clone size; the DNA was used to work out D and trimming. The sample holds under 90,000 clones; 60% to 80% are singletons and the top ten take about 12%. The source material was peripheral blood. This TCR was sampled from a human donor in a cohort sampled during active COVID-19.

CDR3 loop: CASSLFDGRAINEQFF. CDR3 nucleotide sequence: TGCGCCAGCAGCTTGTTTGACGGGAGGGCCATCAATGAGCAGTTCTTC. This sequence joins TRBV5-1 and TRBJ2-1; 8 bases line up with TRBD2. The CDR3 contains 16 residues. Germline V gene data show CDR1 as SGHRS and CDR2 as YFSETQ. J was trimmed by 6 bases and V by 1 base; bases with no gene match: 9.